This TCR beta chain was documented in a study of cytomegalovirus exposure and HLA in healthy donors. Study overall: Samples from HLA-typed donors yielded some 85 million unique TCRs in an early data release.

Germline CDR1 SGHNT, CDR2 YYREEE (reference sequence). The CDR3 runs 12 residues. With 4 bases removed from V and 7 bases from J, the gap between germline ends came to 6 bases. PCR primers comprised 60 Vbeta and 13 Jbeta primers. The assay was immunoSEQ multiplex PCR, and TCRdb's table has in-frame clones only and misses some. The sample has around 150,000 clones, approximately 81% seen once. Broader study findings: Later analysis found that TCR beta chains associated with HLA were more clonally expanded than other, equally common chains. An assumption of roughly uniform sequencing depth across donors underlay the presence/absence analyses. The majority of CMV-associated TCR beta chains were reported as apparently HLA-restricted in a later analysis.

A word on this clone: As yet, its antigen is unknown.

The TCR comes from a woman in her twenties or thirties in good health and CMV-seropositive. The V gene is TRBV5-4, the J gene TRBJ1-6; no clear D. The sample comprised PBMCs. Written as DNA, the CDR3 is TGTGCCAGCAGCCACAGAAATTCACCCCTCCACTTT. Translating gives CASSHRNSPLHF.